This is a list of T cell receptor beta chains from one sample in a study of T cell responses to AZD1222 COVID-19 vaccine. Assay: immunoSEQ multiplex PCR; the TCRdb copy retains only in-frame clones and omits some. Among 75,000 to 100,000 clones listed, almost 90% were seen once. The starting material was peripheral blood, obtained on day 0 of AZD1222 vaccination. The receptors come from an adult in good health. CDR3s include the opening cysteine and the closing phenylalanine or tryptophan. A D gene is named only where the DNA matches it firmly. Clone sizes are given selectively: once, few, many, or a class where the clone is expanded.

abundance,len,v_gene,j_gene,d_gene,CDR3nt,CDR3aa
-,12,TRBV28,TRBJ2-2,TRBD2,TGTGCCAGCAGGTTAGCGGGAGGAGATCTGTTTTTT,CASRLAGGDLFF
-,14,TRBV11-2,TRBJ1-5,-,TGTGCCAGCAGCCAACGGGACGGGAATCAGCCCCAGCATTTT,CASSQRDGNQPQHF
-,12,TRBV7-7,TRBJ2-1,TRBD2,TGTGCGTACGGGAGGGCTGTTTGTGAGCAGTTCTTC,CAYGRAVCEQFF
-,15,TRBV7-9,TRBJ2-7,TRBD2,TGTGCCAGCTACCCCGGATCTAGCGGGAGCTACGAGCAGTACTTC,CASYPGSSGSYEQYF
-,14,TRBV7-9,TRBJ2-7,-,TGTGCCAGCAGCTCCGACTGGAGCTCCTACGAGCAGTACTTC,CASSSDWSSYEQYF
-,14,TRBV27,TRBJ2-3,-,TGTGCCAGCAGTTTACGCTCCGGACTCGTCGCGCAGTATTTT,CASSLRSGLVAQYF
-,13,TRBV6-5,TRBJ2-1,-,TGTGCCAGCAGCCGGGACTCCAACAATGAGCAGTTCTTC,CASSRDSNNEQFF
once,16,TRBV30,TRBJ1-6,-,TGTGCCTGGAGTGTATTGGGAACCTCCTATAATTCACCCCTCCACTTT,CAWSVLGTSYNSPLHF
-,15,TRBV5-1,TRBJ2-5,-,TGCGCCAGCAGCTCCAGGGGGGGGCCCCAAGAGACCCAGTACTTC,CASSSRGGPQETQYF
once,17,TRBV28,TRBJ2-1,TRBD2,TGTGCCAGCAGTTTCCCTCTTAGCGGGAGGTCCTACAATGAGCAGTTCTTC,CASSFPLSGRSYNEQFF
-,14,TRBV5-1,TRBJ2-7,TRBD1,TGCGCCAGCAGCGCCCAGAGGGGGCCATACGAGCAGTACTTC,CASSAQRGPYEQYF
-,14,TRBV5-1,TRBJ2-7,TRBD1,TGCGCCAGCAGCTCCGGGACAGGTCGGAACGAGCAGTACTTC,CASSSGTGRNEQYF
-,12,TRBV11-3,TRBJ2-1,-,TGTGCCAGCAGGGGAGGGGGCAATGAGCAGTTCTTC,CASRGGGNEQFF
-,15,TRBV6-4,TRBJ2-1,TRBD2,TGTGCCAGCAGTGGGACAGCGGGAGGGCCTGGTGAGCAGTTCTTC,CASSGTAGGPGEQFF
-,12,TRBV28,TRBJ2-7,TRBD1,TGTGCCAGCAGGGGGACAGATCGAGAGCAGTACTTC,CASRGTDREQYF
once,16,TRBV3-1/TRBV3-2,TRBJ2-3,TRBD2,TGTGCCAGCAGCCAATTAGCGGGAGGGCCTGCAGATACGCAGTATTTT,CASSQLAGGPADTQYF
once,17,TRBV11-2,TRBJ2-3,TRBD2,TGTGCCAGCAGCTTCGAGCGGGAGGCGCCAGCGGGAGATACGCAGTATTTT,CASSFEREAPAGDTQYF
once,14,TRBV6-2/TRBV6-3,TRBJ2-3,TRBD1,TGTGCCAGCAGTCCCGGGACAGGGACAGATACGCAGTATTTT,CASSPGTGTDTQYF
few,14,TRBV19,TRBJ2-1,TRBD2,TGTGCCAGTACGCTGTCTAGCGGGTACAATGAGCAGTTCTTC,CASTLSSGYNEQFF
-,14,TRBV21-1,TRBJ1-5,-,TGTGCCAGCAGCCGGACGGAGGGGACCACGCCCCAGCATTTT,CASSRTEGTTPQHF
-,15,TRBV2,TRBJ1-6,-,TGTGCCAGCAGCGAGGGGGAGTCCTATAATTCACCCCTCCACTTT,CASSEGESYNSPLHF
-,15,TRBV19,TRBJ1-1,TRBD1,TGTGCCAGTAGTATAGCTCCGACAGGGGGCAAGGAGGCTTTCTTT,CASSIAPTGGKEAFF
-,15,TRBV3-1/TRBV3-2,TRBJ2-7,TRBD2,TGTGCCAGCAGCCTTCCTAGCGGGAGCTTCTACGAGCAGTACTTC,CASSLPSGSFYEQYF
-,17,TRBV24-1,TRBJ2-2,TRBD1,TGTGCCACCAGTGCAATAATGGGACAGGGCTTCACCGGGGAGCTGTTTTTT,CATSAIMGQGFTGELFF
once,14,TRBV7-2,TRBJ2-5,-,TGTGCCAGCAGCTTAAGCAGGGACCAAGAGACCCAGTACTTC,CASSLSRDQETQYF
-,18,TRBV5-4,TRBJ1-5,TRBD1,TGTGCCAGCAGCTCCTTGGGGGAAGGGACAGGGCGCAATCAGCCCCAGCATTTT,CASSSLGEGTGRNQPQHF
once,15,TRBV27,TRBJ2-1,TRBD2,TGTGCCAGCAGTTTATTCGGCGGGGGGGACAATGAGCAGTTCTTC,CASSLFGGGDNEQFF
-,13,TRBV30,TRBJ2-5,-,TGTGCCTGGAGTGTATTAGGGCCCGGGACCCAGTACTTC,CAWSVLGPGTQYF
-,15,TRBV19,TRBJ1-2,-,TGTGCCAGTAGCATATCCAGGGGAACTAACTATGGCTACACCTTC,CASSISRGTNYGYTF